This is a list of T cell receptor beta chains from one sample in a study of blood T cells in healthy people across ages. Each CDR3 protein is one row after TCRdb ran MiXCR on the 5' RACE reads. The table includes about 400,000 distinct CDR3 sequences, about 55% detected once. Sequences were obtained from blood. These receptors all stem from a man in his 60s in good health. The CDR3 runs from the conserved cysteine through the conserved F or W. Each record gives: D gene, V gene, J gene, clone size, CDR3 DNA, CDR3 protein. D genes are given only for firm matches. Size tells how often a clone was seen (once, few, many) or the class of an expanded clone, and some rows leave it out.

TRBD1	TRBV5-1	TRBJ2-7	NA	TGCGCCAGCAGCTCCTTACCGGGACAGGGAGGATACGAGCAGTACTTC	CASSSLPGQGGYEQYF
TRBD1	TRBV20-1	TRBJ2-1	NA	TGCAGTCCCCTAGAGGGACAGGGGGGTGTTGAGCAGTTCTTC	CSPLEGQGGVEQFF
NA	TRBV6-2/TRBV6-3	TRBJ2-7	NA	TGTGCCAGCAGCCGCGGACCAAGGGGCTACGAGCAGTACTTC	CASSRGPRGYEQYF
NA	TRBV24-1	TRBJ2-1	NA	TGTGCCACCAGTGATTCCCCCCTGGTCCGGCAGTTCTTC	CATSDSPLVRQFF
TRBD2	TRBV2	TRBJ2-1	NA	TGTGCCAGCAGCTTTAGCGGGAGTTTAAATGAGCAGTTCTTC	CASSFSGSLNEQFF
TRBD1	TRBV6-2/TRBV6-3	TRBJ1-2	NA	TGTGCCAGCAGTCCGGGACAGGCGGGGGGCTACACCTTC	CASSPGQAGGYTF
NA	TRBV20-1	TRBJ2-5	NA	TGCAGTGCTTCGGACAGCCAAGAGACCCAGTACTTC	CSASDSQETQYF
TRBD1	TRBV29-1	TRBJ2-6	NA	TGCAGCGTTGGGACAGGGACTGGGGCCAACGTCCTGACTTTC	CSVGTGTGANVLTF
NA	TRBV29-1	TRBJ2-4	few	TGCAGCGTTGTCCCCTTCCGGGGGAGTATAGCCCAGTACTTC	CSVVPFRGSIAQYF
TRBD2	TRBV9	TRBJ2-2	NA	TGTGCCAGCAGCACCCACCCCGGGGGGACCGGGGAGCTGTTTTTT	CASSTHPGGTGELFF
TRBD1	TRBV9	TRBJ1-2	many	TGTGCCAGCAGCGGGACAGGAGTACGCTCTAACTATGGCTACACCTTC	CASSGTGVRSNYGYTF
NA	TRBV10-1	TRBJ2-5	NA	TGCGCCAGCAGTGATGGTCCCGGAGAGACCCAGTACTTC	CASSDGPGETQYF
NA	TRBV2	TRBJ2-3	NA	TGTGCCAGCAGTGAAGGTCGGACGCAGTATTTT	CASSEGRTQYF
NA	TRBV12-3/TRBV12-4	TRBJ2-7	once	TGTGCCAGCAGTTTGACACCGGGACCAACGGGGTCCTACGAGCAGTACTTC	CASSLTPGPTGSYEQYF
TRBD2	TRBV29-1	TRBJ2-5	few	TGCAGCGTGTGCCCGGGGGGGTCACTGGAGACCCAGTACTTC	CSVCPGGSLETQYF
NA	TRBV7-2	TRBJ2-1	NA	TGTGCCAGCAGCGCCGACAGTCTTTCCTACAATGAGCAGTTCTTC	CASSADSLSYNEQFF
NA	TRBV7-3	TRBJ2-7	once	TGTGTCAGCAGCTTAACCCCCTCGGTGGGCGAGCAGTACTTC	CVSSLTPSVGEQYF
NA	TRBV7-3	TRBJ2-1	few	TGTGCCAGCAGCTGGCGGGACCGTGAGCAGTTCTTC	CASSWRDREQFF
TRBD2	TRBV6-2/TRBV6-3	TRBJ2-7	NA	TGTGCCAGCACCAGAGCGGGAGTAAATTTCTACGAGCAGTACTTC	CASTRAGVNFYEQYF
NA	TRBV20-1	TRBJ1-5	NA	TGCAGTGCTAGTGACAGTGATCAGCCCCAGCATTTT	CSASDSDQPQHF
NA	TRBV6-1	TRBJ2-5	NA	TGTGCCAGCACTCCACGTGACTGGCAAGAGACCCAGTACTTC	CASTPRDWQETQYF
NA	TRBV28	TRBJ2-3	NA	TGTGCCAGCAGTTCGCCGGGAGAACAAGGGAGAGATACGCAGTATTTT	CASSSPGEQGRDTQYF
TRBD1	TRBV5-4	TRBJ1-2	NA	TGTGCCAGCAGCTCCGGACAGGGGGCTACGAGCTATGGCTACACCTTC	CASSSGQGATSYGYTF
TRBD2	TRBV29-1	TRBJ2-1	NA	TGCAGCGTTAAAGGTGTTAGCGGGAGATGGAATGAGCAGTTCTTC	CSVKGVSGRWNEQFF
TRBD2	TRBV20-1	TRBJ2-7	few	TGCAGTGCGCGAGGGGTAGCTAGCGGGGGGGGCGAGCAGTACTTC	CSARGVASGGGEQYF
NA	TRBV7-2	TRBJ2-3	NA	TGTGCCAGCAGCAACTCCGAGGCTGGAAATACGCAGTATTTT	CASSNSEAGNTQYF
TRBD1	TRBV9	TRBJ2-3	few	TGTGCCAGCAGCGCAGGACAGGGATGGGACCTTTTAGACACGCAGTATTTT	CASSAGQGWDLLDTQYF
NA	TRBV9	TRBJ2-5	NA	TGTGCCAGCAGCGTAGGTGACACCTACGTGGGTGAGACCCAGTACTTC	CASSVGDTYVGETQYF
NA	TRBV29-1	TRBJ2-5	many	TGCAGCGTTCAACCTCAAGAGACCCAGTACTTC	CSVQPQETQYF
TRBD2	TRBV6-2/TRBV6-3	TRBJ2-3	NA	TGTGCCAGCAGTTACTTGCGGGAGGCGACGGATACGCAGTATTTT	CASSYLREATDTQYF
NA	TRBV9	TRBJ2-6	NA	TGTGCCAGCAGCGTAGGACCTACTGGGGCCAACGTCCTGACTTTC	CASSVGPTGANVLTF
NA	TRBV6-2/TRBV6-3	TRBJ2-1	few	TGTGCCAGCAGAAGACAGGTAGCTCTGGAGACCCAGTTCTTC	CASRRQVALETQFF
TRBD1	TRBV5-1	TRBJ1-6	NA	TGCGCCAGCAGCTTGGAGGCGGGACAGGGAAGAGCACCCCTCCACTTT	CASSLEAGQGRAPLHF
TRBD2	TRBV29-1	TRBJ2-3	NA	TGCAGCGCTCAGGGTATTGGCGAGGGAGGGCCCACAGATACGCAGTATTTT	CSAQGIGEGGPTDTQYF
NA	TRBV11-1	TRBJ2-3	many	TGTGCCAGCAGCCCACTAGGAGGTACGCAGTATTTT	CASSPLGGTQYF
NA	TRBV10-3	TRBJ2-7	NA	TGTGCCATCAGACAGGGTAGCTCCTACGAGCAGTACTTC	CAIRQGSSYEQYF
TRBD1	TRBV9	TRBJ2-3	NA	TGTGCCAGCAGCGTAGCGGGGACAGGGGACCCAGATACGCAGTATTTT	CASSVAGTGDPDTQYF